This T cell receptor beta chain was sequenced for a study of control samples from healthy donors and cancer patients. Clones were read by immunoSEQ multiplex PCR, and TCRdb kept only the in-frame ones, dropping some. Among about 150,000 clones listed, approximately 93% were seen once. Per germline, CDR1 LGHDT and CDR2 YNNKEL (reference sequence). The CDR3 loop spans 17 amino acids. The V gene lost 1 base and the J gene lost 2 bases, with 17 bases spanning the gap. Sequencing used blood. This clonotype originated in a man aged 18 to 29 in good health. This chain uses TRBV3-1 (or the pseudogene TRBV3-2) with TRBJ2-5, with a possible D match to TRBD1 (6 bases). The CDR3 loop is CASSQGIRQAGQETQYF. The CDR3 DNA follows: TGTGCCAGCAGCCAAGGGATAAGACAGGCTGGACAAGAGACCCAGTACTTC.